This T cell receptor beta chain was observed in a study of T cell responses to AZD1222 COVID-19 vaccine. Germline CDR1 and CDR2: LNHDA and SQIVND (reference sequence). CDR3 length equals 14 residues. Trimming pared 3 bases from V and 0 bases from J, leaving 8 bases between. The table came from immunoSEQ multiplex PCR; TCRdb's copy has only in-frame clones and leaves some out. This sample has about 140,000 clones, with around 89% found just once. The TCR originated in an adult in good health. The source material was peripheral blood, sampled on day 0 of AZD1222 vaccination. J is TRBJ1-2 and V is TRBV19; D might be TRBD1 (5 bases). CDR3 coding DNA: TGTGCCAGTAGTATGACAGAAACTAACTATGGCTACACCTTC. Its protein is CASSMTETNYGYTF.